Included here is one T cell receptor beta chain sequence, with context. No antigen is known for it. This PCR relied on a set of 60 Vbeta primers and 13 Jbeta primers. Only in-frame clones appear in the TCRdb table, and some are missing; sequencing was by immunoSEQ multiplex PCR. The table shows more than 200,000 clones, with roughly 80% occurring only once. This specimen comes from a study of cytomegalovirus exposure and HLA in healthy donors. Study-level findings and limits: Among TCR beta chains of equal frequency, HLA-associated ones were more clonally expanded in a later analysis. A few CMV-associated chains proved CMV antigen-specific in vitro. About 150 TCR beta chains were listed as cytomegalovirus-associated.

Germline V gene sequence: CDR1 SGHVS, CDR2 FQNEAQ. The CDR3 is made up of 14 amino acids. The ends lost 4 bases at V and 3 bases at J; junction bases unmatched: 3. Donors sampled were nominally healthy, though unrecorded immune exposures were likely. The TCR was taken from a man aged 35 to 55 in good health and CMV-seronegative. The rearrangement links TRBV7-8 to TRBJ1-5; 7 bases are shared with TRBD1. Material for sequencing was PBMCs. DNA for the CDR3: TGTGCCAGCAGCTCGGGACAGATCAATCAGCCCCAGCATTTT. Residues: CASSSGQINQPQHF.